This T cell receptor (beta chain) is from a study of blood T cell repertoires in COVID-19. Original analysis: Estimation of nucleated cell counts was performed using reference gene primer amplification. Sequenced by immunoSEQ multiplex PCR; TCRdb stores in-frame clones only, minus some. V, J and clone size derive from that table, while D and trimming were established from the DNA sequence. The sample shows roughly 230,000 clones, around 84% of them seen only once. With V trimmed by 4 bases and J by 4 bases, 4 bases remained unmatched. CDR3 length: 13 amino acids. Germline CDR1 is SGDLS and CDR2 is YYNGEE.

Specimen: peripheral blood. This chain connects TRBV9 to TRBJ1-2, with 7 bases aligning to TRBD1. The clonotype comes from a man aged 40-55 years with acute or convalescent COVID-19. The CDR3 DNA sequence: TGTGCCAGCAGCAGACAGGGAGCCTATGGCTACACCTTC. It codes for CASSRQGAYGYTF. Full variable domain (remainder filled in from reference TRBV9 and TRBJ1-2): DSGVTQTPKHLITATGQRVTLRCSPRSGDLSVYWYQQSLDQGLQFLIQYYNGEERAKGNILERFSAQQFPDLHSELNLSSLELGDSALYFCASSRQGAYGYTFGSGTRLTVV.